The 29 T cell receptor beta chains below come from one sample, sequenced in a study of cytomegalovirus exposure and HLA in healthy donors. The data were produced by immunoSEQ multiplex PCR, yet TCRdb's version contains in-frame clones alone and is incomplete. The sample has tens of thousands of clones; almost 97% are singletons. Sequenced sample: PBMCs. Receptors were obtained from a man aged 18 to 29 in good health and CMV-seropositive.

The rearrangement uses TRBV5-1 and TRBJ2-1; 10 bases align to TRBD2. The CDR3 spans 17 residues. The germline V gene has CDR1 SGHRS and CDR2 YFSETQ. Trimming took 0 bases from V and 7 from J; bases not matched to a gene: 10. This CDR3 is CASSLASSGSVLNEQFF. In DNA form, the CDR3 reads TGCGCCAGCAGCTTGGCATCTAGCGGGAGTGTTTTGAATGAGCAGTTCTTC.

The genes are TRBV15 and TRBJ2-1; 7 positions match TRBD2. There are 19 residues in the CDR3. Unmatched junction bases numbered 15, after V lost 0 bases and J lost 4 bases. Germline V gene lookup returns CDR1 LNHNV and CDR2 YYDKDF (reference sequence). DNA of the CDR3: TGTGCCACCAGCAGAGATCAGAGCGGGTCTAGCGGCCCGTACAATGAGCAGTTCTTC. Translating it yields CATSRDQSGSSGPYNEQFF.

Here the CDR3 DNA reads TGTGCCACATCCGGGACAGGGGCCAGTATAACCTACGAGCAGTACTTC. Its protein is CATSGTGASITYEQYF. This rearrangement joins TRBV6-6 to TRBJ2-7, with 10 bases matching TRBD1. The trim removed 10 bases at V and 2 bases at J, leaving 14 bases unmatched. CDR1 MNHNY and CDR2 SVGAGI come from the germline V gene (reference sequence). The CDR3 runs 16 residues.

V is TRBV19 and J is TRBJ2-7; TRBD2 matches 7 bases. Germline loops: CDR1 LNHDA, CDR2 SQIVND (reference sequence). Trimming removed 6 bases from V and 0 bases from J; junction bases left unmatched: 5. The CDR3 consists of 14 residues. This chain's CDR3 is CASRLGGSSYEQYF. The DNA of the CDR3 is TGTGCCAGTAGGTTGGGAGGGAGCTCCTACGAGCAGTACTTC.

V and J are TRBV4-1 and TRBJ2-3; 7 nucleotides line up with TRBD2. This CDR3 has 15 residues. The germline V gene has CDR1 MGHRA and CDR2 YSYEKL. V lost 7 bases and J lost 4; bases outside the gene matches: 11. The CDR3 sequence: CASNIRGGSADTQYF. CDR3 nucleotides: TGCGCCAGCAACATACGGGGCGGGAGCGCAGATACGCAGTATTTT.

A single count supports this clone. V is TRBV11-2 and J is TRBJ2-1, with 12 bases lining up with TRBD2. V shed 5 bases and J 10 bases; nucleotides not matched to a gene: 12. This CDR3 has 16 residues. Germline lookup yields CDR1 SGHAT and CDR2 FQNNGV. The CDR3 DNA reads TGTGCCAGCAGCCCACCCCCCCTAGCGGGAGGGAGGGAGCAGTTCTTC. Amino acids: CASSPPPLAGGREQFF.

This chain uses TRBV11-2 with TRBJ2-5; 10 bases are shared with TRBD2. The trim removed 5 bases at V and 4 bases at J, leaving 7 bases unmatched. This CDR3 has 15 residues. Germline V gene sequence: CDR1 SGHAT, CDR2 FQNNGV. CDR3 amino acids: CASSLTAGGAETQYF. The CDR3 coding sequence is TGTGCCAGCAGCCTGACAGCGGGAGGGGCAGAGACCCAGTACTTC.

This sequence joins TRBV7-9 and TRBJ2-3; maybe TRBD1 (6 bases). The ends were cut back, 0 bases at V and 1 base at J, with 11 bases in the middle. Germline CDR1 is SEHNR and CDR2 is FQNEAQ (reference sequence). The CDR3 consists of 16 residues. Here the CDR3 DNA reads TGTGCCAGCAGCTTAGCGGGCAGGGGAGGCACAGATACGCAGTATTTT. It is translated as CASSLAGRGGTDTQYF.

In its sample, this clone was seen once. The chain uses TRBV18 and TRBJ1-2; TRBD1 agrees at 12 bases. V was clipped by 6 bases and J by 8 bases; unmatched bases: 16. Germline V gene sequence: CDR1 KGHSH, CDR2 LQKENI. This CDR3 is 17 amino acids long. CDR3 residues: CASSMIRPGQGAIGYTF. In nucleotides, the CDR3 is TGTGCCAGCTCGATGATAAGACCGGGACAGGGGGCCATAGGCTACACCTTC.

The rearrangement uses TRBV7-3 and TRBJ2-2; a possible D gene is TRBD2 (5 bases). V lost 2 bases and J 4 bases, leaving 14 bases between the germline ends. This CDR3 is built from 16 residues. Germline V CDR1 and CDR2: SGHTA, FQGTGA. The chain's CDR3 is CASSLEASRVTGELFF. The CDR3 nucleotides read TGTGCCAGCAGCTTAGAGGCTAGCCGGGTCACCGGGGAGCTGTTTTTT. Full variable domain (outside the CDR3, taken from reference TRBV7-3 and TRBJ2-2): GAGVSQTPSNKVTEKGKYVELRCDPISGHTALYWYRQSLGQGPEFLIYFQGTGAADDSGLPNDRFFAVRPEGSVSTLKIQRTERGDSAVYLCASSLEASRVTGELFFGEGSRLTVL.

This chain links TRBV13 with TRBJ1-2; D remains unclear. The V gene's germline CDR1 is PRHDT and CDR2 FYEKMQ (reference sequence). This CDR3 is built from 16 residues. Trimming left V 2 bases short and J 7 bases short, with 20 bases between. CDR3 loop: CASSLYPPGAFGGYTF. Here the CDR3 DNA reads TGTGCCAGCAGCTTATATCCGCCGGGAGCCTTCGGTGGCTACACCTTC.

This clone was found once. The chain combines TRBV29-1 with TRBJ1-1, with D possibly being TRBD1 (5 bases). Germline V gene data show CDR1 as SQVTM and CDR2 as ANQGSEA. Trimming took 7 bases from V and 1 from J, leaving 10 bases between them. The CDR3 is 12 residues long. The CDR3 reads CSAQGRNTEAFF. The DNA of the CDR3 is TGCAGCGCCCAGGGTAGGAACACTGAAGCTTTCTTT.

This clone has just one count. The chain couples TRBV27 to TRBJ1-1; 8 bases fit TRBD1. Per the germline V gene, CDR1 is MNHEY and CDR2 is SMNVEV (reference sequence). The CDR3 spans 14 residues. The V segment lost 4 bases and the J segment 5 bases; nucleotides outside the gene matches: 6. This CDR3 is CASSSRTGWTEAFF. The CDR3 bases are TGTGCCAGCAGTTCAAGGACAGGGTGGACTGAAGCTTTCTTT.

CDR3 protein: CASSSPGQGPNTEAFF. The CDR3 bases are TGTGCCAGCAGCTCCCCGGGACAGGGGCCGAACACTGAAGCTTTCTTT. V usage is TRBV27 and J usage is TRBJ1-1; 10 bases fit TRBD1. There are 16 residues in the CDR3. CDR1 and CDR2 from the germline V gene are MNHEY and SMNVEV (reference sequence). Trimming cost V 6 bases and J 1 base; bases outside gene matches: 8.

This clone occurred a few times. The rearrangement uses TRBV11-3 and TRBJ2-3; 11 bases fit TRBD2. The junction had 1 base not matched to a gene; V was cut back by 4 bases and J by 4 bases. Germline lookup yields CDR1 SGHNT and CDR2 YENEEA. The CDR3 sequence is 14 residues long. The CDR3 nucleotides are TGTGCCAGCAGCTCTAGCGGGAGGCCAGATACGCAGTATTTT. Translating gives CASSSSGRPDTQYF. The full variable domain, with the rest looked up from reference TRBV11-3 and TRBJ2-3, is EAGVVQSPRYKIIEKKQPVAFWCNPISGHNTLYWYLQNLGQGPELLIRYENEEAVDDSQLPKDRFSAERLKGVDSTLKIQPAELGDSAVYLCASSSSGRPDTQYFGPGTRLTVL.

The rearrangement joins TRBV6-4 to TRBJ2-3; 9 nucleotides line up with TRBD2. J was trimmed by 1 base and V by 4 bases; bases with no gene match: 3. The CDR3 is made up of 15 amino acids. CDR1 and CDR2 (germline): MRHNA, SNTAGT. The CDR3 protein is CASSVSSGGTDTQYF. DNA for the CDR3: TGTGCCAGCAGTGTATCTAGCGGGGGCACAGATACGCAGTATTTT.

V usage is TRBV10-3 and J usage is TRBJ2-1; TRBD1 is a possible D gene (5 bases). CDR1 and CDR2 from the germline V gene are ENHRY and SYGVKD. CDR3 size: 11 residues. The ends were cut back, 3 bases at V and 14 bases at J, with 11 bases in the middle. The CDR3 nucleotides read TGTGCCATCAGTGATTTGGGGCTTGAGTTCTTC. Its protein product is CAISDLGLEFF.

The chain links TRBV30 to TRBJ2-7; D is undetermined. CDR3 size: 12 residues. V was pared by 5 bases and J by 6 bases, with 14 bases between. Germline CDR1 reads GTSNPN; CDR2 reads SVGIG (reference sequence). CDR3 sequence: CAWSERRFEQYF. Written as DNA, the CDR3 is TGTGCCTGGTCCGAACGGCGGTTCGAGCAGTACTTC.

This chain joins TRBV15 and TRBJ2-5; D not certain. The CDR3 sequence is 14 residues long. Germline V gene sequence: CDR1 LNHNV, CDR2 YYDKDF (reference sequence). Trimming removed 0 bases from V and 4 bases from J, with 9 bases in between. The CDR3 nucleotides read TGTGCCACCAGCAGAGATCAGGCCGCAGAGACCCAGTACTTC. Translating it yields CATSRDQAAETQYF.

CDR3 amino acids: CASSRPDSNEQYF. The CDR3 bases are TGTGCCAGCAGCAGGCCGGACAGTAACGAGCAGTACTTC. The V gene is TRBV7-2, the J gene TRBJ2-7, with TRBD1 as a possible D gene (6 bases). The germline gives CDR1 SGHTA, CDR2 FQGNSA. Trimming left V 5 bases short and J 5 bases short, with 13 bases between. CDR3 length: 13 amino acids.

This CDR3 is CASSLRGTGLAGHNEQFF. In nucleotides, the CDR3 is TGTGCCAGCAGCTTAAGGGGAACGGGACTAGCGGGCCACAATGAGCAGTTCTTC. The chain uses TRBV7-2 and TRBJ2-1, with 12 bases matching TRBD2. Trimming cost V 2 bases and J 5 bases; bases outside gene matches: 10. There are 18 residues in the CDR3. Germline V CDR1 and CDR2: SGHTA, FQGNSA.

The V call is TRBV6-9, the J call TRBJ2-7; 8 bases line up with TRBD1. Germline values: CDR1 MNHGY, CDR2 SVAAGI. The length of the CDR3 is 14 residues. V was pared by 5 bases and J by 0 bases, with 3 bases of the junction left unmatched. This chain's CDR3 is CASSHRGDSYEQYF. For the CDR3, the DNA is TGTGCCAGCAGTCACAGGGGGGACTCCTACGAGCAGTACTTC.

The gene calls are TRBV5-1 and TRBJ2-3; 7 positions agree with TRBD2. CDR3 length: 14 amino acids. Germline lookup yields CDR1 SGHRS and CDR2 YFSETQ. With V trimmed by 3 bases and J by 2 bases, 3 bases remained unmatched. The CDR3 DNA sequence: TGCGCCAGCAGCTCGCGGGAGATCACAGATACGCAGTATTTT. Translating it yields CASSSREITDTQYF.

This clone was counted a single time. The gene calls are TRBV2 and TRBJ2-7, with 13 bases identical to TRBD2. The V and J ends lost 6 bases and 2 bases, in that order; junction bases with no gene match: 19. The germline V gene encodes CDR1 SNHLY and CDR2 FYNNEI. This CDR3 comprises 20 residues. The chain's CDR3 is CASRYLTGLAGFQRAYEQYF. As DNA, the CDR3 is TGTGCCAGCAGATACCTTACGGGACTAGCGGGATTTCAGAGGGCCTACGAGCAGTACTTC.

The chain links TRBV19 to TRBJ2-7, with D possibly matching TRBD2 (5 bases). The V and J ends lost 6 bases and 6 bases respectively, with 18 bases between them. From germline, CDR1 is LNHDA and CDR2 SQIVND (reference sequence). The length of the CDR3 is 14 residues. The CDR3 region has the DNA TGTGCCAGTAGGGAGGACCCCGAGGAGCGCGAGCAGTACTTC. It translates to CASREDPEEREQYF.

V usage is TRBV4-1 and J usage is TRBJ2-2, with a tentative D call TRBD2 (6 bases). Trimming took off 8 bases at V and 2 bases at J, with 12 bases between the two ends. CDR1 is MGHRA and CDR2 is YSYEKL in the germline V gene. The CDR3 length is 14 residues. The CDR3 DNA reads TGCGCCAGCCGGGACTCCTTTAACACCGGGGAGCTGTTTTTT. Translation gives CASRDSFNTGELFF.

The chain is built from TRBV9 and TRBJ2-1; TRBD2 might be the D (5 bases). CDR3 length: 14 amino acids. Germline values: CDR1 SGDLS, CDR2 YYNGEE. The ends were cut back, 3 bases at V and 6 bases at J, with 13 bases in the middle. In nucleotides, the CDR3 is TGTGCCAGCAGCGCAATCGGACTTCCCAATGAGCAGTTCTTC. Translating it yields CASSAIGLPNEQFF. The whole variable domain, remainder taken from reference TRBV9 and TRBJ2-1, is DSGVTQTPKHLITATGQRVTLRCSPRSGDLSVYWYQQSLDQGLQFLIQYYNGEERAKGNILERFSAQQFPDLHSELNLSSLELGDSALYFCASSAIGLPNEQFFGPGTRLTVL.

CDR3 residues: CATQVPGGVNEQFF. Here the CDR3 DNA reads TGTGCCACTCAAGTACCTGGGGGGGTCAATGAGCAGTTCTTC. The V and J genes are TRBV19 and TRBJ2-1, with 7 bases that match TRBD2. V gave up 10 bases and J gave up 6 bases; unmatched junction bases: 12. The CDR3 has 14 residues. Germline CDR1 is LNHDA and CDR2 is SQIVND (reference sequence).

V and J are TRBV7-9 and TRBJ1-2; the match to TRBD1 covers 7 bases. J was trimmed by 4 bases and V by 5 bases; bases with no gene match: 4. Germline CDR1 is SEHNR and CDR2 is FQNEAQ (reference sequence). This CDR3 has 13 residues. The CDR3 DNA reads as TGTGCCAGCAGCCGGGGACAGCTCTATGGCTACACCTTC. Its protein is CASSRGQLYGYTF.